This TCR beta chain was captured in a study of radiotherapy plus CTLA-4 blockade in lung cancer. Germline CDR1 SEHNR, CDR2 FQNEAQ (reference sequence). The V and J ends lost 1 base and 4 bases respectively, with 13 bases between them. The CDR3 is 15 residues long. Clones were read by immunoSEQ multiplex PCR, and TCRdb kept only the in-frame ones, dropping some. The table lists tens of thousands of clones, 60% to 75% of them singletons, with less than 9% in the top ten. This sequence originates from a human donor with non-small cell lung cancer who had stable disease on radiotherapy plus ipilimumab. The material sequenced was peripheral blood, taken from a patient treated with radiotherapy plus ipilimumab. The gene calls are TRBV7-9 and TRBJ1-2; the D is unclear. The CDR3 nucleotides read TGTGCCAGCAGCTTAGAGGCAGGATTCATCTATGGCTACACCTTC. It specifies CASSLEAGFIYGYTF.